The present TCR beta chain was sequenced within a study of T cell responses to AZD1222 COVID-19 vaccine. General study points: Among AZD1222 vaccinees, only 5 to 7 were seropositive at baseline. Unmutated variant regions reportedly attract nearly half of all spike-specific TCRs.

V was clipped by 6 bases and J by 3 bases, with 12 bases between them. This CDR3 has 13 amino acids. Looked up from germline, CDR1 is SGHVS and CDR2 is FQNEAQ. Worth noting for this clone: The antigen remains unidentified.

Clones were sequenced by immunoSEQ multiplex PCR, and TCRdb holds only the in-frame ones, with some missing. This sample has 150,000 or so clones; roughly 80% occur once, and the top ten carry about 4%. The source was peripheral blood, collected on day 0 of MenACWY control vaccination. This receptor was identified in an adult in good health. J is TRBJ2-7 and V is TRBV7-8; TRBD1 is a possible D gene (5 bases). The CDR3 loop reads CASRLDRRYEQYV. The CDR3, as DNA: TGTGCCAGCAGACTCGACAGACGCTACGAGCAGTACGTC.